This T cell receptor (beta chain) is from a study of blood T cells in healthy people across ages. Comment on this clonotype: No antigen is known for it.

Next came a second PCR, run for about 7 to 12 cycles, which used a sample-barcoded 5' primer along with a J-beta primer mix. Each TCR beta cDNA got a 12-nucleotide random molecular identifier. MiXCR, run by TCRdb on the 5' RACE reads, gives a single entry per CDR3 protein. This sample yields roughly 2 million distinct CDR3 sequences, of which 49% are seen a single time; approximately 2.1% belongs to the top ten. J was trimmed by 4 bases and V by 4 bases; bases with no gene match: 8. Germline V gene data show CDR1 as SGHTA and CDR2 as FQGNSA. The CDR3 is 18 amino acids. General study findings and limits: Getting older went along with TCR beta diversity per million T cells dropping roughly linearly. Long-lived donors had more naive CD4+ cells and higher diversity than aged donors.

The source of this sequence is a woman in her thirties or forties in good health. The gene calls are TRBV7-2 and TRBJ2-1; 15 bases fit TRBD2. The sample was blood. The CDR3 sequence is CASSSRTSGGAPYNEQFF. In nucleotides, the CDR3 is TGTGCCAGCAGCTCACGGACTAGCGGGGGGGCCCCTTACAATGAGCAGTTCTTC.